The 13 T cell receptor beta chains below all came from one sample that was sequenced in a study of beta chain features in type 1 diabetes. Reverse transcription of all isolated RNA meant that expressed TCRB transcripts were sequenced. TCRdb keeps only in-frame clones here, not all; method: immunoSEQ multiplex PCR. The sample shows hundreds of thousands of clones, about 16% of them seen only once. The sequenced sample was naive CD4+ T cells from blood. All receptors derive from a man younger than 35 in good health.

This clone has more than one count but fewer than ten. V gene TRBV6-5 combines with J gene TRBJ2-5, with D possibly being TRBD2 (5 bases). Germline lookup yields CDR1 MNHEY and CDR2 SVGAGI. V was pared by 2 bases and J by 1 base, with 5 bases between. The CDR3 is 13 residues long. Written as DNA, the CDR3 is TGTGCCAGCAGTTACGCGGGCCAAGAGACCCAGTACTTC. This encodes CASSYAGQETQYF.

V usage is TRBV15 and J usage is TRBJ2-3, with D unclear. The V end was cut by 0 bases, the J end by 14 bases, with 15 bases between. CDR1 is LNHNV, CDR2 YYDKDF, per germline (reference sequence). The CDR3 contains 13 residues. The CDR3 here is CATSRDRAETVYF. The DNA of the CDR3 is TGTGCCACCAGCAGAGATCGGGCGGAGACGGTGTATTTT.

This clone appeared a few times. V and J are TRBV15 and TRBJ2-3; 12 positions match TRBD2. CDR3 length: 18 residues. With V trimmed by 1 base and J by 7 bases, 12 bases remained unmatched. Germline V CDR1 and CDR2: LNHNV, YYDKDF (reference sequence). CDR3: CATSRGGLAGRFPHTQYF. The CDR3 region has the DNA TGTGCCACCAGCAGAGGAGGACTAGCGGGGCGCTTCCCCCATACGCAGTATTTT.

The V and J genes are TRBV7-2 and TRBJ1-1, with 8 nucleotides matching TRBD1. Trimming removed 4 bases from V and 10 bases from J; junction bases left unmatched: 11. Germline CDR1 reads SGHTA; CDR2 reads FQGNSA. CDR3 length equals 14 residues. This chain's CDR3 is CASSYWGQGASAFF. The CDR3 DNA reads as TGTGCCAGCAGCTACTGGGGGCAGGGGGCGTCAGCTTTCTTT.

A few counts support this clone. CDR3 in amino acids: CASSLVPGGSYNEQFF. CDR3 nucleotide sequence: TGTGCCAGCAGCTTAGTGCCGGGGGGGTCCTACAATGAGCAGTTCTTC. This chain connects TRBV11-2 to TRBJ2-1; 8 bases are a match to TRBD2. The germline CDR1 and CDR2 sequences are SGHAT and FQNNGV. The CDR3 length is 16 residues. V shed 1 base, J shed 1 base, and the junction held 3 bases outside the gene matches.

The V and J genes are TRBV19 and TRBJ2-1; the match to TRBD1 covers 8 bases. The V segment lost 10 bases and the J segment 8 bases; nucleotides outside the gene matches: 7. This CDR3 comprises 12 residues. The germline V gene has CDR1 LNHDA and CDR2 SQIVND (reference sequence). The CDR3 region has the DNA TGTGCCACGCGGACAGGGACTTATGAGCAGTTCTTC. This sequence encodes CATRTGTYEQFF.

The chain links TRBV5-1 to TRBJ1-1; 9 nucleotides line up with TRBD1. This CDR3 region has 14 residues. Germline trimming cut 4 bases from V and 5 bases from J; bases unmatched to any gene: 6. CDR1 is SGHRS, CDR2 YFSETQ, per germline. The CDR3 DNA sequence: TGCGCCAGCAGCCCGGGACAGGGTTGGACTGAAGCTTTCTTT. This gives the protein CASSPGQGWTEAFF.

This clone was picked up a small number of times. This sequence joins TRBV7-2 and TRBJ2-3; TRBD1 aligns across 9 bases. The CDR3 totals 17 residues. The trim removed 2 bases at V and 3 bases at J, leaving 9 bases unmatched. Germline lookup yields CDR1 SGHTA and CDR2 FQGNSA. CDR3 bases: TGTGCCAGCAGCTTATTGGGACAGGGTATTTTTACAGATACGCAGTATTTT. Amino acids: CASSLLGQGIFTDTQYF.

The V call is TRBV5-1, the J call TRBJ2-7; 8 bases are shared with TRBD1. The CDR3 runs to 14 residues. V dropped 1 base and J dropped 4; count of bases not matched to a gene: 4. The germline CDR1 and CDR2 sequences are SGHRS and YFSETQ. The CDR3 nucleotides read TGCGCCAGCAGCTTGACAGGGGGAGGTTACGAGCAGTACTTC. It codes for CASSLTGGGYEQYF. Full variable domain (outside the CDR3, taken from reference TRBV5-1 and TRBJ2-7): KAGVTQTPRYLIKTRGQQVTLSCSPISGHRSVSWYQQTPGQGLQFLFEYFSETQRNKGNFPGRFSGRQFSNSRSEMNVSTLELGDSALYLCASSLTGGGYEQYFGPGTRLTVT.

V usage is TRBV19 and J usage is TRBJ1-1, with D perhaps TRBD1 (6 bases). Trimming removed 0 bases at V and 7 bases at J, with 15 bases between. The CDR3 is 15 residues long. Germline V gene lookup returns CDR1 LNHDA and CDR2 SQIVND (reference sequence). CDR3 residues: CASSIERTAPGEAFF. The CDR3 bases are TGTGCCAGTAGTATAGAGAGGACAGCGCCGGGTGAAGCTTTCTTT.

A few counts support this clone. V usage is TRBV4-3 and J usage is TRBJ1-5, with unresolved D. The V end lost 0 bases, the J end lost 1 base, and 10 bases lay between the germline ends. This CDR3 region has 16 residues. Germline V gene sequence: CDR1 LGHNA, CDR2 YSLEER. For the CDR3, the DNA is TGCGCCAGCAGCCAAGATTTTTCACAGAGCAATCAGCCCCAGCATTTT. This codes for CASSQDFSQSNQPQHF.

The J gene is TRBJ2-2, the V gene TRBV7-2, with D perhaps given as TRBD1 or TRBD2 (5 bases each). The V end lost 3 bases, the J end lost 4 bases, and 12 bases lay between the germline ends. Germline-derived CDR1 and CDR2 are SGHTA and FQGNSA. The CDR3 has 15 residues. CDR3 sequence (DNA): TGTGCCAGCAGCTTCCCTCCGGGGCTCACCGGGGAGCTGTTTTTT. It encodes CASSFPPGLTGELFF.

The gene calls are TRBV7-9 and TRBJ2-7; the D call may be TRBD1 or TRBD2 (5 bases each). V lost 5 bases and J 2 bases, leaving 10 bases between the germline ends. The CDR3 is 13 amino acids. Germline V gene lookup returns CDR1 SEHNR and CDR2 FQNEAQ (reference sequence). The CDR3: CASSRDPTYEQYF. The CDR3 nucleotides are TGTGCCAGCAGCCGGGACCCGACCTACGAGCAGTACTTC.